Below are 5 T cell receptor delta chains sequenced from a single sample in a study of gamma-delta T cells after stem cell transplantation. TCRdb reapplied CATT to the RT-PCR reads. This table holds 700 or so delta-chain clones, around 5% found once. The sequencing sample was made of gamma-delta T cells. These TCRs come from a human donor. It is not recorded whose cells these are; they may come from a transplant donor.

Notes on this clone: TCRdb records a much larger clone's protein for this DNA, with a difference at residue 19 that likely arises from a read error; the protein given is the translation of the DNA. The rearrangement joins TRDV2 to TRDJ3; 7 nucleotides agree with TRDD3. This CDR3 comprises 20 residues. Germline V CDR1 and CDR2: GEAIGNYY, EKD. CDR3 in amino acids: CACDTAWGTASSWDTRQMIF. In DNA form, the CDR3 reads TGTGCCTGTGACACGGCTTGGGGGACCGCAAGCTCCTGGGACACCCGACAGATGATTTTC.

The table lists this clone with a few counts. A single base is all that separates this from a far larger clone, so a read error is likely. The J gene is TRDJ1, the V gene TRDV3; 10 nucleotides align to TRDD3. With 2 bases clipped from V and 0 bases from J, the junction kept 15 bases outside the gene matches. Germline loops: CDR1 TVYSNPD, CDR2 GDNSRS (reference sequence). The CDR3 has 18 amino acids. This chain's CDR3 is CAFDLPELGDTHTDKLIF. DNA of the CDR3: TGTGCCTTTGACCTTCCTGAGTTGGGGGATACACACACCGATAAACTCATCTTT.

Points on this clone: TCRdb's protein, taken from a much larger clone, differs from this DNA's translation at residue 9, likely owing to a read error; the protein displayed comes from the DNA. This sequence joins TRDV2 and TRDJ1; 7 bases agree with TRDD3. In germline, CDR1 is GEAIGNYY, CDR2 EKD. V lost 0 bases and J lost 0; bases outside the gene matches: 6. The CDR3 length is 16 residues. DNA of the CDR3: TGTGCCTGTGACACCGCTGGGGGCCATTACACCGATAAACTCATCTTT. Translating it yields CACDTAGGHYTDKLIF.

This clone was seen a few times. The mismatch at residue 11 between this DNA's translation and the TCRdb protein of a much larger clone likely reflects a read error; the protein shown is translated from the DNA. J is TRDJ1 and V is TRDV3; 7 bases align to TRDD3. Looked up from germline, CDR1 is TVYSNPD and CDR2 is GDNSRS (reference sequence). The trim removed 0 bases at V and 3 bases at J, leaving 13 bases unmatched. CDR3 size: 16 residues. CDR3 amino acids: CAFRLGIGWGADKLIF. As DNA, the CDR3 is TGTGCCTTTAGACTGGGGATCGGCTGGGGCGCCGATAAACTCATCTTT. Full variable domain (outside the CDR3, taken from reference TRDV3 and TRDJ1): CDKVTQSSPDQTVASGSEVVLLCTYDTVYSNPDLFWYRIRPDYSFQFVFYGDNSRSEGADFTQGRFSVKHILTQKAFHLVISPVRTEDSATYYCAFRLGIGWGADKLIFGKGTRVTVEP.

This clone was picked up a small number of times. This sequence is one base from a far larger clone and is likely a read error. Other DNA sequences of this sample code for an identical CDR3. The J gene is TRDJ1, the V gene TRDV2; 10 bases are a match to TRDD3. The J segment lost 0 bases and the V segment lost 0 bases, leaving 12 bases of the junction unmatched. CDR1 and CDR2 (germline): GEAIGNYY, EKD. This CDR3 region has 19 residues. This chain's CDR3 is CACDTVVGDTGPYTDKLIF. The DNA of the CDR3 is TGTGCCTGTGACACCGTGGTGGGGGATACAGGACCGTACACCGATAAACTCATCTTT.